This is a list of T cell receptor beta chains from one sample in a study of memory CD4+ T cells and cytomegalovirus serostatus. TCRdb's copy holds only in-frame clones and misses some; the assay was immunoSEQ multiplex PCR. The sample lists roughly 50,000 clones, under 80% seen once, with less than 0.9% in the top ten. Sequenced: memory CD4+ T cells from blood. These receptors came from an adult in good health and CMV-seronegative. The CDR3 runs from the conserved cysteine through the conserved F or W. Each record gives: D gene, J gene, clone size, V gene, CDR3 protein, CDR3 DNA. A D gene is named only where the DNA matches it firmly. Clone size is stated in some rows and not others, as once, few, many or a class when expanded.

NA TRBJ1-5 NA TRBV5-6 CASSLLGTNQPQHF TGTGCCAGCAGCTTGCTTGGGACAAACCAGCCCCAGCATTTT
NA TRBJ1-6 NA TRBV6-1 CASRENRNSPLHF TGTGCCAGCAGGGAAAACAGGAATTCACCCCTCCACTTT
NA TRBJ1-3 NA TRBV7-8 CASSQSRWAGNTIYF TGTGCCAGCAGCCAAAGTCGGTGGGCTGGAAACACCATATATTTT
TRBD2 TRBJ2-7 NA TRBV9 CASSVGTSGSLEQYF TGTGCCAGCAGCGTAGGGACTAGCGGGAGTCTCGAGCAGTACTTC
NA TRBJ1-2 NA TRBV7-9 CASSLAWEGGGYTF TGTGCCAGCAGCTTAGCTTGGGAAGGAGGGGGCTACACCTTC
NA TRBJ1-3 NA TRBV7-8 CASSLVGAGGNTIYF TGTGCCAGCAGCTTAGTAGGGGCGGGCGGAAACACCATATATTTT
NA TRBJ1-1 NA TRBV27 CASSLSTQIGTEAFF TGTGCCAGCAGTTTATCGACCCAAATTGGCACTGAAGCTTTCTTT
TRBD2 TRBJ2-1 once TRBV7-9 CASSSGLAGYVQFF TGTGCCAGCAGTTCGGGACTAGCGGGATATGTTCAGTTCTTC
NA TRBJ1-5 NA TRBV28 CASSLPLGQGNQPQHF TGTGCCAGCAGTTTACCTTTGGGGCAGGGAAATCAGCCCCAGCATTTT
NA TRBJ1-6 NA TRBV6-5 CASSYSIRNSPLHF TGTGCCAGCAGTTACTCGATCCGTAATTCACCCCTCCACTTT